This T cell receptor (beta chain) is drawn from a study of T cell repertoires in cytomegalovirus infection. As for the study in general: It can be stated that public TCR beta signatures indicated CMV infection as well as a matching HLA type. Regarding the study as a whole: The study identified carriers of CMV plus the relevant HLA from cumulative public TCR beta family frequency. HLA-C-restricted CMV-specific TCR beta clonotypes prevailed in the ex vivo response.

This clonotype was picked up many times. Its antigen is undetermined. V was cut by 5 bases and J by 5 bases, with 10 bases left in between. The germline CDR1 and CDR2 sequences are MDHEN and SYDVKM. CDR3 length equals 13 residues. TCRdb recomputed calls from the reads with MiXCR, one row per CDR3 protein. The table lists over 300,000 distinct CDR3 sequences, over 7.5% of them singletons. The rearrangement links TRBV28 to TRBJ2-1; D might be TRBD1 or TRBD2, each matching 5 bases. What was sequenced was PBMCs. The origin of this receptor is a human donor in good health (CMV status not recorded). Some clones in this sample may be carry-over from other donors' samples. The CDR3 sequence is CASSTPGHNEQFF. The CDR3 region has the DNA TGTGCCAGCAGTACCCCGGGGCACAATGAGCAGTTCTTC.